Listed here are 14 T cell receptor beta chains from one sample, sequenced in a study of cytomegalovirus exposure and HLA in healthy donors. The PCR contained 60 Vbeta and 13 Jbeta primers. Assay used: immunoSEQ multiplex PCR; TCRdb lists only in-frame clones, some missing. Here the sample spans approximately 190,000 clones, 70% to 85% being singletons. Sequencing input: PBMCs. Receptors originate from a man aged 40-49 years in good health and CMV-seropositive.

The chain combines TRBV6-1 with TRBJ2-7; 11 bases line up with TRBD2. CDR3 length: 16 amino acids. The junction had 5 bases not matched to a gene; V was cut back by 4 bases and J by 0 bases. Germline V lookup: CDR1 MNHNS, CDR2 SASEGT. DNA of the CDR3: TGTGCCAGCAGTGGGTCTAGCGGGAGGAGCTCCTACGAGCAGTACTTC. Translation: CASSGSSGRSSYEQYF.

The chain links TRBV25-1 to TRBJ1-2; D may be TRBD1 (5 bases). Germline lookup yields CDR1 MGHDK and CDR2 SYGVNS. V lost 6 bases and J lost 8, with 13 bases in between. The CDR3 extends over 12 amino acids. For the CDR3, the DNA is TGTGCCAGCAGACAGGAGACAAGGGGCTACACCTTC. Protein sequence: CASRQETRGYTF.

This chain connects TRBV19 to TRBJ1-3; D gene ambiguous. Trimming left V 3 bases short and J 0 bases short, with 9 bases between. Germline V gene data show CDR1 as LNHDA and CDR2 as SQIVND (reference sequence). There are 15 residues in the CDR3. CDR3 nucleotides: TGTGCCAGTAGTATCTCCCCCAGCTCTGGAAACACCATATATTTT. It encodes CASSISPSSGNTIYF.

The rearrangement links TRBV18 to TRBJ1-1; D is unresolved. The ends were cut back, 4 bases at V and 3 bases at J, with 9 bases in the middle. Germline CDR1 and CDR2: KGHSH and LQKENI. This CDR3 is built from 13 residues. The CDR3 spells CASSLDGDTEAFF. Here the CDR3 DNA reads TGTGCCAGCTCACTAGACGGGGACACTGAAGCTTTCTTT. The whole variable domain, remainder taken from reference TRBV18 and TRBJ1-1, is NAGVMQNPRHLVRRRGQEARLRCSPMKGHSHVYWYRQLPEEGLKFMVYLQKENIIDESGMPKERFSAEFPKEGPSILRIQQVVRGDSAAYFCASSLDGDTEAFFGQGTRLTVV.

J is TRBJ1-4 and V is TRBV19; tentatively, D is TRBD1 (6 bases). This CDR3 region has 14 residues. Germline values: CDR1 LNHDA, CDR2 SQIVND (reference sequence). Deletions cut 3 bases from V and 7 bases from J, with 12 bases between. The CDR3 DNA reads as TGTGCCAGTAGTATTCAACAGGGTGGTGAAAAACTGTTTTTT. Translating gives CASSIQQGGEKLFF. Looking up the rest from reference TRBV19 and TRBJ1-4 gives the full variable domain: DGGITQSPKYLFRKEGQNVTLSCEQNLNHDAMYWYRQDPGQGLRLIYYSQIVNDFQKGDIAEGYSVSREKKESFPLTVTSAQKNPTAFYLCASSIQQGGEKLFFGSGTQLSVL.

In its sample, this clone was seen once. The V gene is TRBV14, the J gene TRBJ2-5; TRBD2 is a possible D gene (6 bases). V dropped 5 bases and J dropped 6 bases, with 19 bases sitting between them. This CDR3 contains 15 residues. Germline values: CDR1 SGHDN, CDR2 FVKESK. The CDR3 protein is CASSWSDGSGQTQYF. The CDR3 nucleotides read TGTGCCAGCAGCTGGTCAGACGGGAGTGGGCAGACCCAGTACTTC.

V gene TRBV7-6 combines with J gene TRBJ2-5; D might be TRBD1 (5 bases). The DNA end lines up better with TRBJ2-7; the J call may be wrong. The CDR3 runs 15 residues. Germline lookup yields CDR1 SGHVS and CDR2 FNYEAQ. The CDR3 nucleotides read TGTGCCAGCAGCTTAGTCGCAGGGAAAGCCTACGAGCAGTACTTC. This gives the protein CASSLVAGKAYEQYF.

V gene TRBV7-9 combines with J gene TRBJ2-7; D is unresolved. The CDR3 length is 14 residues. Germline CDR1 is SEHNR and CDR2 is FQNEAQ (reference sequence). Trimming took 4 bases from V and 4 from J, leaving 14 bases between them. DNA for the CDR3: TGTGCCAGCAGCTCCCCTGGAAGCGAGTACGAGCAGTACTTC. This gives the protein CASSSPGSEYEQYF.

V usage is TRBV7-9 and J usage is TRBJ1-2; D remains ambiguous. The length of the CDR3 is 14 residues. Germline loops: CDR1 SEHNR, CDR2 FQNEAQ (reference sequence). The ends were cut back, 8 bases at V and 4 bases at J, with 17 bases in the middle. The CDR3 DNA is TGTGCCAGCGACTACCGGGGATCGGGCTATGGCTACACCTTC. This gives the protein CASDYRGSGYGYTF. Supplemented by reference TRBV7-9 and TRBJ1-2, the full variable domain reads DTGVSQNPRHKITKRGQNVTFRCDPISEHNRLYWYRQTLGQGPEFLTYFQNEAQLEKSRLLSDRFSAERPKGSFSTLEIQRTEQGDSAMYLCASDYRGSGYGYTFGSGTRLTVV.

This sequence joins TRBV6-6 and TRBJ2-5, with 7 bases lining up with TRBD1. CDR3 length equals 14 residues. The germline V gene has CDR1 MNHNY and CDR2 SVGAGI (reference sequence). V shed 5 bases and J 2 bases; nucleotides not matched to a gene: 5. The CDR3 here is CASSRQGPQETQYF. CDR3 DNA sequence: TGTGCCAGCAGTCGACAGGGACCGCAAGAGACCCAGTACTTC.

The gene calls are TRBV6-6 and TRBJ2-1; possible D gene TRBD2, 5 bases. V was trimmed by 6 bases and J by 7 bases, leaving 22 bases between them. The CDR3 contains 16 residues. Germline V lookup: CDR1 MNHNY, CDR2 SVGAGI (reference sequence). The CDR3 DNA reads TGTGCCAGCAGCCAAAGGAGCGGACCCGAAAGGAATGAGCAGTTCTTC. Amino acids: CASSQRSGPERNEQFF.

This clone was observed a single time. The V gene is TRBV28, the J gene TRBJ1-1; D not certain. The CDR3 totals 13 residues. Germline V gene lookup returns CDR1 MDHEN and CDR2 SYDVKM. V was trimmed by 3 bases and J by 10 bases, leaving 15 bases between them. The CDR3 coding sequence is TGTGCCAGCAGTTTGCAGAAGACTAGTAGAGCTTTCTTT. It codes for CASSLQKTSRAFF.

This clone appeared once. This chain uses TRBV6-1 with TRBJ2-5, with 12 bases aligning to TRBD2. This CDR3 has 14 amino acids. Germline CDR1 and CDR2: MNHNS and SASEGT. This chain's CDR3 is CAGGLAGSQETQYF. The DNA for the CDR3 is TGTGCGGGCGGACTAGCGGGGAGCCAAGAGACCCAGTACTTC.

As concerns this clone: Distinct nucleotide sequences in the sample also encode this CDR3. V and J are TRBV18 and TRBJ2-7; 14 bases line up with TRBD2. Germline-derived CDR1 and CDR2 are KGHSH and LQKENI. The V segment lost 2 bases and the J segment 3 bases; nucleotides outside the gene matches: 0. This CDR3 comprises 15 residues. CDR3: CASSPGLAGGYEQYF. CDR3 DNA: TGTGCCAGCTCACCAGGACTAGCGGGGGGCTACGAGCAGTACTTC.